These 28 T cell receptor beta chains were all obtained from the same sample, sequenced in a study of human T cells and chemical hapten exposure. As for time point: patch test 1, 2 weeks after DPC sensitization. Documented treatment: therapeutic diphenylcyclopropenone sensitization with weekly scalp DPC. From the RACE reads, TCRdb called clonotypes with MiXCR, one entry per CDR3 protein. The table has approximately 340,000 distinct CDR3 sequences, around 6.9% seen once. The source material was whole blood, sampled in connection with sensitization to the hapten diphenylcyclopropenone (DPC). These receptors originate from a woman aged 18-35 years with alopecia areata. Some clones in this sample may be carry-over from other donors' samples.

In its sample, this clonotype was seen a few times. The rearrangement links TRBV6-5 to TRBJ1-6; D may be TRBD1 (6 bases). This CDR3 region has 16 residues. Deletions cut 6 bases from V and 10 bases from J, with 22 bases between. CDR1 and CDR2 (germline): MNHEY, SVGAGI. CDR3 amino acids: CASSRQAGHSSSPLHF. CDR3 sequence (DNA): TGTGCCAGCAGCAGACAGGCGGGACATTCCTCCTCACCCCTCCACTTT.

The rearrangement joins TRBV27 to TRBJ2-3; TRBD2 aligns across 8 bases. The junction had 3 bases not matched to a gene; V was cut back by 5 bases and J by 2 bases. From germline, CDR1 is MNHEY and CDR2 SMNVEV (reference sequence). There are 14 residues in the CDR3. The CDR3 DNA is TGTGCCAGCAGTCCACTAGCGGCCACAGATACGCAGTATTTT. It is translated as CASSPLAATDTQYF.

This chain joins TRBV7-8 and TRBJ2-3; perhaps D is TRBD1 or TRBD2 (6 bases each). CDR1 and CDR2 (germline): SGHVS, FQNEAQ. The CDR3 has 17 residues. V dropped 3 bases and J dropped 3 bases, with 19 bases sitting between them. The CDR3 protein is CASSFRRGGPRTDTQYF. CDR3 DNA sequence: TGTGCCAGCAGCTTTCGTCGTGGGGGGCCGAGAACAGATACGCAGTATTTT.

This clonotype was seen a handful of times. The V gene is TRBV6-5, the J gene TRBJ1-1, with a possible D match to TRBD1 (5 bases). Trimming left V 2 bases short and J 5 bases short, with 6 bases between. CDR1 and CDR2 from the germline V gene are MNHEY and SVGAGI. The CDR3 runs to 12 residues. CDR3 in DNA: TGTGCCAGCAGTTACGGGGCAACTGAAGCTTTCTTT. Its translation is CASSYGATEAFF.

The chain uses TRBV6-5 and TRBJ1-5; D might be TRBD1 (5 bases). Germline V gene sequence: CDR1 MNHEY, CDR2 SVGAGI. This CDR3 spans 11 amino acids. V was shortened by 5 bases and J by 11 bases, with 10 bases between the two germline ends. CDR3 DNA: TGTGCCAGCAGTGGGGGAAGGACCCAGCATTTT. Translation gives CASSGGRTQHF.

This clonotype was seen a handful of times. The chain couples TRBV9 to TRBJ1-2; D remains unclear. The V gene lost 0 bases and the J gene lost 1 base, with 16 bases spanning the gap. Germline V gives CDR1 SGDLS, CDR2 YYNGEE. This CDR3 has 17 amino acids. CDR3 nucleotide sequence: TGTGCCAGCAGCGTAGAAACAGAATTATCCATTAACTATGGCTACACCTTC. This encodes CASSVETELSINYGYTF.

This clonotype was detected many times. The CDR3 region has the DNA TGTGCCAGCAGTCAGAGGGGGTATGGCTACACCTTC. Translated: CASSQRGYGYTF. The chain combines TRBV28 with TRBJ1-2; tentative D call: TRBD1 (6 bases). The CDR3 consists of 12 residues. Germline V gene sequence: CDR1 MDHEN, CDR2 SYDVKM. The V gene lost 5 bases and the J gene lost 5 bases, with 9 bases spanning the gap.

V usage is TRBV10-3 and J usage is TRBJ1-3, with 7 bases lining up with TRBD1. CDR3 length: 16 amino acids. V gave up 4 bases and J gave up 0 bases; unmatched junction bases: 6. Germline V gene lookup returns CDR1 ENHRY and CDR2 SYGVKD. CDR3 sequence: CAISGGQPYSGNTIYF. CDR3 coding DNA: TGTGCCATCAGTGGGGGACAGCCCTACTCTGGAAACACCATATATTTT.

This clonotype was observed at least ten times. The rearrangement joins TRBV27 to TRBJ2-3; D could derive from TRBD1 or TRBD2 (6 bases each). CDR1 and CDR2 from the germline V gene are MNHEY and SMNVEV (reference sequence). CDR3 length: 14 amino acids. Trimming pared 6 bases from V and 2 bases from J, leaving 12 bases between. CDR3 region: CASSRRDITDTQYF. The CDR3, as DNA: TGTGCCAGCAGCCGGCGGGACATCACAGATACGCAGTATTTT.

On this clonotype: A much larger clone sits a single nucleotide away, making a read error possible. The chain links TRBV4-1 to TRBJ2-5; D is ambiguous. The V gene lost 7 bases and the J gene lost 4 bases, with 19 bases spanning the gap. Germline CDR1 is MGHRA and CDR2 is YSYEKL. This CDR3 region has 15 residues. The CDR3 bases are TGCGCCAGCACCCGAATATTGTCTAATCTAGAGACCCAGTACTTC. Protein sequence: CASTRILSNLETQYF.

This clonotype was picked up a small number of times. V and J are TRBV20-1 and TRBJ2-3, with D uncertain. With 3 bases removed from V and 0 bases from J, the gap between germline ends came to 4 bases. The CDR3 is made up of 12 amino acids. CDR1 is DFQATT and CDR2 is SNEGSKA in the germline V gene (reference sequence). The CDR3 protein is CSASSSTDTQYF. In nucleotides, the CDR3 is TGCAGTGCTAGCTCCAGCACAGATACGCAGTATTTT.

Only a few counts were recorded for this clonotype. The DNA for the CDR3 is TGTGCCAGCAGTAGCAACTTGGGTCTTGAAGCTTTCTTT. It encodes CASSSNLGLEAFF. The chain is built from TRBV6-2 or TRBV6-3 and TRBJ1-1, with D unresolved. CDR1 MNHEY and CDR2 SVGEGT come from the germline V gene. V lost 5 bases and J lost 7, with 14 bases in between. This CDR3 has 13 residues.

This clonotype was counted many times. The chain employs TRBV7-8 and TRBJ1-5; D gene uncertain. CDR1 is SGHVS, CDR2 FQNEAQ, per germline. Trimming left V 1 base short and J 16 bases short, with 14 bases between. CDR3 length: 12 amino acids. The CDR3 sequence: CASSLGGEPNHF. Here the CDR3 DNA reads TGTGCCAGCAGCTTAGGTGGGGAACCTAACCATTTT.

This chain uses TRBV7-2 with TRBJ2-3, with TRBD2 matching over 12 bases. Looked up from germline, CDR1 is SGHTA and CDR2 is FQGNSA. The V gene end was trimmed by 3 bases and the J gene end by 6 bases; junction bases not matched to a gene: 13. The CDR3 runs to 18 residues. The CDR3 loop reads CASSFIPSGGAAWDTQYF. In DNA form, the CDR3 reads TGTGCCAGCAGCTTTATTCCTAGCGGGGGGGCTGCGTGGGATACGCAGTATTTT.

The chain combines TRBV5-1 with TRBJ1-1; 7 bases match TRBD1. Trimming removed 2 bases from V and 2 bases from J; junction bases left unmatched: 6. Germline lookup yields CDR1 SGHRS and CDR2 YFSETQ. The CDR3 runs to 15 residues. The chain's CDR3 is CASSLWGQSNTEAFF. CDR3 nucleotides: TGCGCCAGCAGCTTATGGGGACAGTCAAACACTGAAGCTTTCTTT.

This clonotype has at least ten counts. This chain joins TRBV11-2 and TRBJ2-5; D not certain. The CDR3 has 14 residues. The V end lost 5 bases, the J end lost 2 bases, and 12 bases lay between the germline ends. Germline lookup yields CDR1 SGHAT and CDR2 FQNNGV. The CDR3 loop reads CASSRGSLQETQYF. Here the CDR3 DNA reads TGTGCCAGCAGCCGTGGGTCCTTGCAAGAGACCCAGTACTTC.

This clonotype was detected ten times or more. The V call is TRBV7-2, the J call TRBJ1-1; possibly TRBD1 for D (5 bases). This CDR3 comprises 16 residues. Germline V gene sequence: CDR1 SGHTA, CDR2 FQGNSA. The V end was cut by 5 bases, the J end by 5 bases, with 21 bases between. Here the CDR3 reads CASSVVSGRGRTEAFF. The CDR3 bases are TGTGCCAGCAGCGTAGTGTCAGGGAGGGGAAGGACTGAAGCTTTCTTT. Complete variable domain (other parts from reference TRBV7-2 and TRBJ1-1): GAGVSQSPSNKVTEKGKDVELRCDPISGHTALYWYRQSLGQGLEFLIYFQGNSAPDKSGLPSDRFSAERTGGSVSTLTIQRTQQEDSAVYLCASSVVSGRGRTEAFFGQGTRLTVV.

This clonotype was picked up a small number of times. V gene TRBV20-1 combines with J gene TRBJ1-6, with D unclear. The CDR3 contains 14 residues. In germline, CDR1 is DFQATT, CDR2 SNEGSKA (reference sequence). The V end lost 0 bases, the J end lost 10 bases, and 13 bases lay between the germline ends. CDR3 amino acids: CSAREAPPNSPLHF. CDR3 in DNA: TGCAGTGCTAGAGAGGCCCCTCCAAACTCACCCCTCCACTTT.

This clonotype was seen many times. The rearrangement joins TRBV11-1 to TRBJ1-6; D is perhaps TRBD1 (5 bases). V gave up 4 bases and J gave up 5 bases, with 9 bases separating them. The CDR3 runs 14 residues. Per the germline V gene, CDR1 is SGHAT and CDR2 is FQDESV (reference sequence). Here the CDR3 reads CASSSRGNNSPLHF. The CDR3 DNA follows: TGTGCCAGCAGCTCTAGGGGAAATAATTCACCCCTCCACTTT.

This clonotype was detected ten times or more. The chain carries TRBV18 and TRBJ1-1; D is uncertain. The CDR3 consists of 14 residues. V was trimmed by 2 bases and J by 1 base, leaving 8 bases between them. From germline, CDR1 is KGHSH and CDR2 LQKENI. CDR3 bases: TGTGCCAGCTCACCAACGTCGGGGAACACTGAAGCTTTCTTT. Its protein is CASSPTSGNTEAFF.

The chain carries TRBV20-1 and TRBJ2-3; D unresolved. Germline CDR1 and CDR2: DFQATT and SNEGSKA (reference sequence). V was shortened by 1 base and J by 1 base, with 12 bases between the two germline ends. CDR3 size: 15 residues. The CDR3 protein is CSARAAPAGTDTQYF. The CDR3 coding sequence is TGCAGTGCTAGAGCTGCCCCGGCAGGCACAGATACGCAGTATTTT.

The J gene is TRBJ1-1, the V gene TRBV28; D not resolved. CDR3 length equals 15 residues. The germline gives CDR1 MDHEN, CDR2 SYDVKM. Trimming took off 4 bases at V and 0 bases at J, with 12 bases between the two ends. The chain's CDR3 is CASSYGRDMNTEAFF. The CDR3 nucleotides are TGTGCCAGCAGTTACGGACGGGATATGAACACTGAAGCTTTCTTT.

CDR3 in DNA: TGTGCCAGCAGCCCGGGGGGCGTCCAGGGCGATGAGCAGTTCTTC. The encoded protein is CASSPGGVQGDEQFF. The chain recombines TRBV7-9 with TRBJ2-1, with D tentatively TRBD2 (7 bases). With 5 bases removed from V and 8 bases from J, the gap between germline ends came to 19 bases. This CDR3 contains 15 residues. Looked up from germline, CDR1 is SEHNR and CDR2 is FQNEAQ (reference sequence).

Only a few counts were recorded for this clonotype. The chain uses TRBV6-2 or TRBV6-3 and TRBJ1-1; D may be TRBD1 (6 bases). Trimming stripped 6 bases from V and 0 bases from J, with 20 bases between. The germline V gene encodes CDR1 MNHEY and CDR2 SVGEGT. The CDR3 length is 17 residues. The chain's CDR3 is CASRGGDTLLMNTEAFF. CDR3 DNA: TGTGCCAGCAGGGGAGGGGACACCCTACTTATGAACACTGAAGCTTTCTTT.

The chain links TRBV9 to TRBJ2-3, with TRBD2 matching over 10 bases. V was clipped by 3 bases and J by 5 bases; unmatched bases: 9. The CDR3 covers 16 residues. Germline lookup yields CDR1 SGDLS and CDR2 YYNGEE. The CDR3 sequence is CASSASGGVRGDTQYF. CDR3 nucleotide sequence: TGTGCCAGCAGCGCGAGCGGGGGGGTTCGTGGAGATACGCAGTATTTT.

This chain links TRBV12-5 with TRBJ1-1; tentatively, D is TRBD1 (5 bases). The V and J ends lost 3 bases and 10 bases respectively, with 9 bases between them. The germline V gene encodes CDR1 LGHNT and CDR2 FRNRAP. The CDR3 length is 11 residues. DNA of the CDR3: TGTGCTAGTGGTTTTCAGGGCCGAGCTTTCTTT. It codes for CASGFQGRAFF.

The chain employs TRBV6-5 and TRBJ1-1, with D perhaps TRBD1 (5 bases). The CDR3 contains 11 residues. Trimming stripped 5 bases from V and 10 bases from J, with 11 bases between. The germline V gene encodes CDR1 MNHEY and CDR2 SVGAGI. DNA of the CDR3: TGTGCCAGCAGTAGCAGGGCTGGAGCTTTCTTT. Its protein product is CASSSRAGAFF.

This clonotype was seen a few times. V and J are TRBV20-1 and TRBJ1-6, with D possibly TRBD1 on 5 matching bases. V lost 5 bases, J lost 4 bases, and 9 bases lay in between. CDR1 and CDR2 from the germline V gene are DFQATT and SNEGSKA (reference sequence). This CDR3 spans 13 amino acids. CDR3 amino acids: CSAYRGYNSPLHF. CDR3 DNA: TGCAGTGCTTACCGGGGGTATAATTCACCCCTCCACTTT.